Listed below are T cell receptor beta chains from one sample, sequenced in a study of T cell repertoires in cytomegalovirus infection. These receptors' targets are unknown. Using its own MiXCR run on the reads, TCRdb lists one record per CDR3 protein. The sample consists of about 770,000 distinct CDR3 sequences, 29% of them appearing once. The sample here was cultured CD8+ T cells from PBMCs, taken from culture after CMV antigen stimulation. All receptors come from a human donor in good health (CMV status not recorded). Some clones in this sample may be carry-over from other donors' samples. Both conserved end residues are part of each CDR3. The D gene is left open where the match is weak. Some rows have no size entry. The others give once, few or many, or a class for an expanded clone.

j_call,d_call,clone_size,v_call,cdr3_nt,cdr3_aa
TRBJ2-5,NA,NA,TRBV7-6,TGTGCCAGCAGCGACGGAGGGGGCGCAGAGACCCAGTACTTC,CASSDGGGAETQYF
TRBJ2-2,TRBD2,NA,TRBV6-5,TGTGCCAGCAGTGAAGCTAGCGGGGGGCCCGGGGAGCTGTTTTTT,CASSEASGGPGELFF
TRBJ1-3,NA,NA,TRBV7-9,TGTGCCAGCAGCTCCACTCGGACAGTCGGAAACACCATATATTTT,CASSSTRTVGNTIYF
TRBJ2-6,NA,NA,TRBV7-9,TGTGCCACTTCGCCCAGCTCTGGGGCCAACGTCCTGACTTTC,CATSPSSGANVLTF
TRBJ1-2,NA,few,TRBV15,TGTGCCACCAGCAGAGAAGTAATCTCAGGGGCCAACTATGGCTACACCTTC,CATSREVISGANYGYTF
TRBJ1-2,TRBD1,many,TRBV7-2,TGTGCCAGCAGCTTTTCCCCGGGACAGAGTACCTATGGCTACACCTTC,CASSFSPGQSTYGYTF
TRBJ1-1,NA,NA,TRBV7-6,TGTGCCAGCAGCTTAGAAGTCTTCCAAGCTTTCTTT,CASSLEVFQAFF
TRBJ2-1,TRBD1,few,TRBV6-1,TGTGCCAGCAGTGCCCCCGGGACAGGGAGTGAGCAGTTCTTC,CASSAPGTGSEQFF
TRBJ2-7,NA,few,TRBV29-1,TGCAGCGCCCAGGGCCCGGACGAGCAGTACTTC,CSAQGPDEQYF
TRBJ2-5,TRBD2,few,TRBV6-6,TGTGCCAGCAGTTACTCGATTCGACTAGCGGGGGAAGAGACCCAGTACTTC,CASSYSIRLAGEETQYF
TRBJ2-1,NA,many,TRBV6-5,TGTGCCAGCAGTTACTCGGACTACGGCTCCTACAATGAGCAGTTCTTC,CASSYSDYGSYNEQFF
TRBJ2-1,NA,many,TRBV4-1,TGCGCCAGCAGCCAAGATCTGGGGAGCTACAATGAGCAGTTCTTC,CASSQDLGSYNEQFF
TRBJ2-2,TRBD2,NA,TRBV11-2,TGTGCCAGCAGCTTGTTGTGGGGGGGGACCGGGGAGCTGTTTTTT,CASSLLWGGTGELFF
TRBJ2-3,NA,NA,TRBV7-9,TGTGCCAGCAGCTTAGAGAGCAGGTGGGATACGCAGTATTTT,CASSLESRWDTQYF